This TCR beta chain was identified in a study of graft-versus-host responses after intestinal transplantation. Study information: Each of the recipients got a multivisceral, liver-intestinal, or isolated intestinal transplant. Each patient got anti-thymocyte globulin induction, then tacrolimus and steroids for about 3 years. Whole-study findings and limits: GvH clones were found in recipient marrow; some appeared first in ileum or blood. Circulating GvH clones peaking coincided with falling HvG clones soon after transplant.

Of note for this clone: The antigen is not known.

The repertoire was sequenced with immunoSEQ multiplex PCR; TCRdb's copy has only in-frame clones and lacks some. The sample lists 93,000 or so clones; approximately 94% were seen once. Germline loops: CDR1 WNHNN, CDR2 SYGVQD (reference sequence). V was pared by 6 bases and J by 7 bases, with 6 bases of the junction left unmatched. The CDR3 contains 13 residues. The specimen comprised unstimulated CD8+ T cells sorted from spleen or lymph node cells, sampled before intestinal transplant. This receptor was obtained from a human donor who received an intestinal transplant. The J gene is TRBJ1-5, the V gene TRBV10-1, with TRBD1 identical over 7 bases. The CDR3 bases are TGCGCCAGCAGACGAGGGGGCGGGCAGCCCCAGCATTTT. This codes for CASRRGGGQPQHF.